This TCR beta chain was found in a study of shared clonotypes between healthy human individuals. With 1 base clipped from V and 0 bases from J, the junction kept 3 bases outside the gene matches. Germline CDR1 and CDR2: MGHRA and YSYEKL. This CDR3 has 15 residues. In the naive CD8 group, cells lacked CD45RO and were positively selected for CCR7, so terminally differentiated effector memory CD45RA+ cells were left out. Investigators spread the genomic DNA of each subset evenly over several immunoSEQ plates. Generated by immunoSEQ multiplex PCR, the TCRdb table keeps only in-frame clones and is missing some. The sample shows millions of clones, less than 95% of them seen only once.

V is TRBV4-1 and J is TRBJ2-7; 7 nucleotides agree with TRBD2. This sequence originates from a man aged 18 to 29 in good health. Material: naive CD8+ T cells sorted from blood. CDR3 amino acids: CASSQARTSSYEQYF. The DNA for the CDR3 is TGCGCCAGCAGCCAAGCGAGGACTAGCTCCTACGAGCAGTACTTC.